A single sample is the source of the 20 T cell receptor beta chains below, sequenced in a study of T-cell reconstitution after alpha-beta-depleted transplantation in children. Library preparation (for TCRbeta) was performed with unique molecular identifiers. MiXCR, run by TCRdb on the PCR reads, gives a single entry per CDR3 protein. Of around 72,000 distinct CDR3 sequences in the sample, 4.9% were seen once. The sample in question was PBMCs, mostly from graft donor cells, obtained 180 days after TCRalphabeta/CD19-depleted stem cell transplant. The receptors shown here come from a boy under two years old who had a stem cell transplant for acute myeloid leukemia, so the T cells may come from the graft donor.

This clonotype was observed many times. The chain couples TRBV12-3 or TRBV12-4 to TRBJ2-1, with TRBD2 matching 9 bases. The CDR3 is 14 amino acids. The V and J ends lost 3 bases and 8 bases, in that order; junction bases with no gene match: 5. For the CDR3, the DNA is TGTGCCAGCAGTTTGAGCGGGGGGATACATGAGCAGTTCTTC. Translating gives CASSLSGGIHEQFF.

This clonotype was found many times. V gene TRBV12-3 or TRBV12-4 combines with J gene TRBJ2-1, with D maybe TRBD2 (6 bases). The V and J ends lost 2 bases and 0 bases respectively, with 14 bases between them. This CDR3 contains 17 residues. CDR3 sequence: CASSLSPGLSSYNEQFF. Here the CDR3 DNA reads TGTGCCAGCAGTTTAAGCCCGGGACTTAGCTCCTACAATGAGCAGTTCTTC.

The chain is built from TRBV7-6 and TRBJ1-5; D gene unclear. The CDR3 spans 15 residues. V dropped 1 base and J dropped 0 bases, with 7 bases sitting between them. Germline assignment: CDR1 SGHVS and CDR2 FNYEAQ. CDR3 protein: CASSLGDYSNQPQHF. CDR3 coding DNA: TGTGCCAGCAGCTTAGGAGACTATAGCAATCAGCCCCAGCATTTT.

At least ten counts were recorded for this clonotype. CDR3 region: CASSLEWGSYEQYV. The CDR3 bases are TGTGCCAGCAGTTTAGAGTGGGGCAGCTACGAGCAGTACGTC. The V gene is TRBV12-3 or TRBV12-4, the J gene TRBJ2-7; D possibly corresponds to TRBD1 (5 bases). CDR3 length: 14 residues. The V and J ends lost 1 base and 3 bases respectively, with 10 bases between them.

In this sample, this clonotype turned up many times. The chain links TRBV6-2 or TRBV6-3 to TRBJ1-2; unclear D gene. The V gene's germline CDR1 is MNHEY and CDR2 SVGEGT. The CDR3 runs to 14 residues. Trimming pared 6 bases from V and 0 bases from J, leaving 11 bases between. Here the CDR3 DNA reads TGTGCCAGCAGGGACCCCGGGTCTAACTATGGCTACACCTTC. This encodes CASRDPGSNYGYTF.

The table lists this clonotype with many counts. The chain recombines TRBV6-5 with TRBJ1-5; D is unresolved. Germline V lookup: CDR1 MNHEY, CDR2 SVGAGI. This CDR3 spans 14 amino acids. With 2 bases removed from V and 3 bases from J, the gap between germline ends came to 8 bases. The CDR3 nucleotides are TGTGCCAGCAGTTACAGGCAGTACAATCAGCCCCAGCATTTT. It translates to CASSYRQYNQPQHF.

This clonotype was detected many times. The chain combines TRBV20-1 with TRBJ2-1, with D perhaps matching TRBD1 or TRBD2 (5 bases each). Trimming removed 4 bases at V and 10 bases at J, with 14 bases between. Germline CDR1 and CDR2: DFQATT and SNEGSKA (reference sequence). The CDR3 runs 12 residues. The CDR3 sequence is CSAIYRRGEQFF. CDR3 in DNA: TGCAGTGCTATATACCGCCGGGGCGAGCAGTTCTTC.

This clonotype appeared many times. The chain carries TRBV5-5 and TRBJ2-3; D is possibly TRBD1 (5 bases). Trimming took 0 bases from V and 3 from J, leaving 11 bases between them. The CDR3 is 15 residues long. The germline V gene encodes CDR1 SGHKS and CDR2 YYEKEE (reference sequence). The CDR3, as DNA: TGTGCCAGCAGCTTGGGAGGAGCAGGGACAGATACGCAGTATTTT. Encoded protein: CASSLGGAGTDTQYF.

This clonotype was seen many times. This CDR3 is CASSLGHPNTEAFF. CDR3 sequence (DNA): TGCGCCAGCAGCTTGGGACACCCGAACACTGAAGCTTTCTTT. The J gene is TRBJ1-1, the V gene TRBV5-1; the D is unclear. The CDR3 is 14 residues long. Trimming removed 0 bases from V and 1 base from J, with 7 bases in between. Germline-derived CDR1 and CDR2 are SGHRS and YFSETQ.

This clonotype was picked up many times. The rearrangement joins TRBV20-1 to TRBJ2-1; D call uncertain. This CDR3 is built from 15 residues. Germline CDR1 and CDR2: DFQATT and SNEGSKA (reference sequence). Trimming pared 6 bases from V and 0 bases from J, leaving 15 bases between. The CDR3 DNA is TGCAGTGCCCCTCCCGGTTTCCCCTCCTACAATGAGCAGTTCTTC. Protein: CSAPPGFPSYNEQFF.

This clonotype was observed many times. CDR3 nucleotides: TGTGCCAGCAGTTACTCGACTAGCGGGGGGGTTGCCGGGGAGCTGTTTTTT. Protein sequence: CASSYSTSGGVAGELFF. J is TRBJ2-2 and V is TRBV6-5; TRBD2 agrees at 14 bases. This CDR3 has 17 residues. Germline lookup yields CDR1 MNHEY and CDR2 SVGAGI. Trimming at V came to 0 bases and at J to 6 bases, leaving 3 bases not matched to a gene.

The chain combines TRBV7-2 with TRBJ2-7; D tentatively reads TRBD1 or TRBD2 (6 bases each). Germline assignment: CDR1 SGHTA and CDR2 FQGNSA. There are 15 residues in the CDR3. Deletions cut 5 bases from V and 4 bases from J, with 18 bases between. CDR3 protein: CASSRGLLGWYEQYV. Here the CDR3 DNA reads TGTGCCAGCAGCCGGGGGCTACTCGGTTGGTACGAGCAGTACGTC.

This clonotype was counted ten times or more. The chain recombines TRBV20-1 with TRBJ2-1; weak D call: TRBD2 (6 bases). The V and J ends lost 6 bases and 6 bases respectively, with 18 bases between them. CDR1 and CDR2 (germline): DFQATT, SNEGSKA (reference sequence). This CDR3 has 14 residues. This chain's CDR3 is CSAPGLLLSNEQFF. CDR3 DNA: TGCAGTGCCCCGGGACTCCTCCTTTCCAATGAGCAGTTCTTC.

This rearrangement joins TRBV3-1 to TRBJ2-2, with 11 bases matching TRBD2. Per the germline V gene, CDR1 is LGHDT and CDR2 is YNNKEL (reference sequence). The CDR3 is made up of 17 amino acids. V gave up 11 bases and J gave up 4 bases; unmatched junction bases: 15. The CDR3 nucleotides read TGTGCCTGCTGCCATCCCCCCCTAGCGGGGGGCACCGGGGAGCTGTTTTTT. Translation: CACCHPPLAGGTGELFF. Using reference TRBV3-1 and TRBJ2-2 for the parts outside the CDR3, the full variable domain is DTAVSQTPKYLVTQMGNDKSIKCEQNLGHDTMYWYKQDSKKFLKIMFSYNNKELIINETVPNRFSPKSPDKAHLNLHINSLELGDSAVYFCACCHPPLAGGTGELFFGEGSRLTVL.

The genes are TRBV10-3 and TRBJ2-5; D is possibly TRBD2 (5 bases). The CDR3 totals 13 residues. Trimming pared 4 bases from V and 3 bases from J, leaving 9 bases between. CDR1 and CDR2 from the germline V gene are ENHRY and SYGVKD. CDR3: CAISGWGEETQYF. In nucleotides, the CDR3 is TGTGCCATCAGTGGGTGGGGAGAAGAGACCCAGTACTTC.

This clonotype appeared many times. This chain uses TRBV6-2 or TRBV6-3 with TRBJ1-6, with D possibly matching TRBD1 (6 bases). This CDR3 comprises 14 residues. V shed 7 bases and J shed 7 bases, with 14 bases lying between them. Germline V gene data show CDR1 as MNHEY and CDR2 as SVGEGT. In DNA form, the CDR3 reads TGTGCCAGCACTCTTCAGGGGCGCAATTCACCCCTCCACTTT. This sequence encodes CASTLQGRNSPLHF.

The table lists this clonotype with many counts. The CDR3 sequence: CASSFWRTNEKLFF. CDR3 sequence (DNA): TGTGCCAGCAGTTTCTGGCGGACGAATGAAAAACTGTTTTTT. This chain joins TRBV12-3 or TRBV12-4 and TRBJ1-4; D is uncertain. The V end lost 3 bases, the J end lost 5 bases, and 10 bases lay between the germline ends. The CDR3 is 14 amino acids.

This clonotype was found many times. CDR3 DNA: TGTGCCAGCAGTTTCGTCCTAGAGGGCGAGACCCAGTACTTC. It encodes CASSFVLEGETQYF. The V gene is TRBV12-3 or TRBV12-4, the J gene TRBJ2-5; tentative D call: TRBD2 (5 bases). V lost 3 bases and J lost 5, with 13 bases in between. The CDR3 extends over 14 amino acids.

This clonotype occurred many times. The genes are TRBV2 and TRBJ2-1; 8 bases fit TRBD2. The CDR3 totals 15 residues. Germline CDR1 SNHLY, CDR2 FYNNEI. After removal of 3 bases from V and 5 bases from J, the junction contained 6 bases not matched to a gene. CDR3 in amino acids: CASSDKGLANNEQFF. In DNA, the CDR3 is TGTGCCAGCAGTGACAAAGGACTAGCAAACAATGAGCAGTTCTTC.

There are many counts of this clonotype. The CDR3 region is CASTSPGYHLHF. The CDR3, as DNA: TGTGCCAGCACCTCGCCCGGGTATCACCTCCACTTT. V and J are TRBV28 and TRBJ1-6; D unclear. V was clipped by 7 bases and J by 15 bases, with 16 bases between them. CDR3 length: 12 amino acids. Germline CDR1 is MDHEN and CDR2 is SYDVKM.